This T cell receptor beta chain comes out of a study of T cell responses to AZD1222 COVID-19 vaccine. Note on this clone: Its cognate antigen is unknown.

Study-wide results and limits: Among vaccine-associated CD4 TCRs, coverage spanned spike, with dominance at 160-218 and 743-854.

Germline CDR1 is MNHEY and CDR2 is SVGAGI. The CDR3 totals 15 residues. With 5 bases clipped from V and 2 bases from J, the junction kept 4 bases outside the gene matches. Sequencing was performed with immunoSEQ multiplex PCR; in TCRdb, only in-frame clones are kept and a portion is missing. The data contain about 81,000 clones, 92% of them seen just once; the ten biggest clones take up approximately 5.5%. V usage is TRBV6-5 and J usage is TRBJ2-1; 9 nucleotides match TRBD2. The receptor comes from an adult in good health. The sequenced sample was peripheral blood, obtained on day 0 of AZD1222 vaccination. The CDR3 DNA reads TGTGCCAGCAGTCTTAGCGGGAGCCCCTACAATGAGCAGTTCTTC. This gives the protein CASSLSGSPYNEQFF.